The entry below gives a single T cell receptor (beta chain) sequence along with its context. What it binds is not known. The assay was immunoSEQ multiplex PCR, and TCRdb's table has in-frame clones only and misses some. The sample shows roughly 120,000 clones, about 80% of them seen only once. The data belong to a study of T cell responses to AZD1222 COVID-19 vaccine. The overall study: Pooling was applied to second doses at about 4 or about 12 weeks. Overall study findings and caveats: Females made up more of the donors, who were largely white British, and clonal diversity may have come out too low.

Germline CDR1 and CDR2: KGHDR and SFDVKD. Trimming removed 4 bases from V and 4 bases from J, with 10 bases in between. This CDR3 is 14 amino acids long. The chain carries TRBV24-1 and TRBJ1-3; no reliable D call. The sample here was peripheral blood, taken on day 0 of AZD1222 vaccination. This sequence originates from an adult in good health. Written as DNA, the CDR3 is TGTGCCACCAGTGACCCTCGAGAGGGAAACACCATATATTTT. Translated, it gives CATSDPREGNTIYF.